Below are 30 T cell receptor beta chains sequenced from a single sample in a study of blood T cell repertoires in COVID-19. The method was immunoSEQ multiplex PCR; TCRdb's version includes in-frame clones alone and lacks a portion of them. The table lists about 62,000 clones, 75% to 90% of them singletons. The sequencing sample was made of peripheral blood. These receptors all come from a woman aged 60-75 years with COVID-19, enrolled during active disease.

The chain uses TRBV11-2 and TRBJ1-1; perhaps TRBD1 as D (6 bases). Germline CDR1 is SGHAT and CDR2 is FQNNGV. The CDR3 sequence is 13 residues long. V gave up 1 base and J gave up 3 bases, with 6 bases separating them. As DNA, the CDR3 is TGTGCCAGCAGCTTAGGGGGGCACACTGAAGCTTTCTTT. Its protein is CASSLGGHTEAFF.

The rearrangement links TRBV19 to TRBJ1-4, with 8 bases matching TRBD1. CDR3 length: 18 residues. V gave up 4 bases and J gave up 2 bases; unmatched junction bases: 12. CDR1 is LNHDA, CDR2 SQIVND, per germline (reference sequence). CDR3 DNA sequence: TGTGCCAGTAGTAGCAGACGACAGGGGATATCGACTAATGAAAAACTGTTTTTT. It translates to CASSSRRQGISTNEKLFF.

This sequence joins TRBV7-3 and TRBJ1-1; D is unresolved. CDR3 length: 16 amino acids. The V gene's germline CDR1 is SGHTA and CDR2 FQGTGA. The V end was cut by 5 bases, the J end by 3 bases, with 19 bases between. CDR3 in amino acids: CASSPLSQRTDTEAFF. The CDR3 bases are TGTGCCAGCAGCCCATTGTCCCAGCGCACGGACACTGAAGCTTTCTTT. The whole variable domain, filled in from reference TRBV7-3 and TRBJ1-1, reads GAGVSQTPSNKVTEKGKYVELRCDPISGHTALYWYRQSLGQGPEFLIYFQGTGAADDSGLPNDRFFAVRPEGSVSTLKIQRTERGDSAVYLCASSPLSQRTDTEAFFGQGTRLTVV.

The chain uses TRBV3-1 (or the pseudogene TRBV3-2) and TRBJ1-5, with 11 nucleotides matching TRBD1. CDR1 is LGHDT, CDR2 YNNKEL, per germline (reference sequence). The CDR3 loop spans 15 amino acids. J gave up 6 bases and V 5 bases, and 6 bases lay outside the gene matches. This CDR3 reads CASSAGQGASQPQHF. The CDR3 DNA sequence: TGTGCCAGCAGCGCAGGACAGGGGGCTAGTCAGCCCCAGCATTTT.

The chain joins TRBV12-5 to TRBJ2-7, with 7 nucleotides matching TRBD1. V was pared by 0 bases and J by 0 bases, with 5 bases of the junction left unmatched. The CDR3 runs 16 residues. CDR1 and CDR2 (germline): LGHNT, FRNRAP. CDR3 loop: CASGLVDRSSSYEQYF. Here the CDR3 DNA reads TGTGCTAGTGGTTTGGTGGACAGGTCGAGCTCCTACGAGCAGTACTTC.

The chain recombines TRBV20-1 with TRBJ2-2, with D maybe TRBD2 (5 bases). This CDR3 has 14 residues. CDR1 DFQATT and CDR2 SNEGSKA come from the germline V gene (reference sequence). V lost 3 bases and J lost 6, with 14 bases in between. The CDR3 loop reads CSASLTRFAGELFF. Here the CDR3 DNA reads TGCAGTGCTAGTCTCACTAGATTTGCCGGGGAGCTGTTTTTT.

This clone appeared once. The genes are TRBV10-3 and TRBJ2-7, with TRBD1 matching over 11 bases. The V gene's germline CDR1 is ENHRY and CDR2 SYGVKD. The CDR3 contains 14 residues. J lost 2 bases, V lost 11 bases, and 8 bases had no gene match. CDR3 coding DNA: TGTGCCTCAGAGGACAGGGGGCCCCCCTACGAGCAGTACTTC. This gives the protein CASEDRGPPYEQYF.

Only one count was recorded for this clone. This sequence joins TRBV6-2 or TRBV6-3 and TRBJ2-7; tentatively, D is TRBD2 (5 bases). V gave up 5 bases and J gave up 3 bases, with 8 bases separating them. The CDR3 covers 12 residues. The V gene's germline CDR1 is MNHEY and CDR2 SVGEGT. The CDR3 bases are TGTGCCAGCAGTCGCGGACTCTACGAGCAGTACTTC. Its protein is CASSRGLYEQYF.

V is TRBV6-2 or TRBV6-3 and J is TRBJ1-2; no firm D call. The CDR3 spans 11 residues. The V and J ends lost 5 bases and 5 bases respectively, with 6 bases between them. Germline CDR1 MNHEY, CDR2 SVGEGT. CDR3 DNA sequence: TGTGCCAGCAGTCCCCAATATGGCTACACCTTC. This gives the protein CASSPQYGYTF.

V is TRBV7-6 and J is TRBJ2-1; 8 bases line up with TRBD1. Germline V lookup: CDR1 SGHVS, CDR2 FNYEAQ. The CDR3 spans 17 residues. With V trimmed by 1 base and J by 8 bases, 13 bases remained unmatched. CDR3 loop: CASSLEVSTGGSHEQFF. CDR3 nucleotide sequence: TGTGCCAGCAGCTTAGAGGTATCAACAGGGGGTAGCCATGAGCAGTTCTTC.

This chain joins TRBV6-5 and TRBJ2-5; D remains ambiguous. The CDR3 has 16 amino acids. Germline CDR1 is MNHEY and CDR2 is SVGAGI. V was clipped by 0 bases and J by 1 base, with 12 bases between them. This CDR3 reads CASSYSTRPGQETQYF. As DNA, the CDR3 is TGTGCCAGCAGTTACTCGACACGCCCAGGCCAAGAGACCCAGTACTTC.

The chain employs TRBV28 and TRBJ2-1; 7 nucleotides match TRBD2. CDR1 and CDR2 (germline): MDHEN, SYDVKM. CDR3 size: 14 residues. V lost 7 bases to trimming and J lost 2 bases; unmatched junction nucleotides: 5. CDR3 residues: CASKSGNPYNEQFF. CDR3 bases: TGTGCCAGCAAGAGCGGGAACCCCTACAATGAGCAGTTCTTC.

The rearrangement links TRBV24-1 to TRBJ2-1; weak D call: TRBD2 (7 bases). Germline assignment: CDR1 KGHDR and CDR2 SFDVKD. The CDR3 sequence is 15 residues long. Trimming took 9 bases from V and 4 from J, leaving 18 bases between them. The chain's CDR3 is CATEGGDLTYNEQFF. CDR3 bases: TGTGCCACCGAAGGGGGGGACTTAACTTACAATGAGCAGTTCTTC.

This clone turned up a few times. The chain combines TRBV5-1 with TRBJ1-6, with TRBD1 matching 10 bases. Germline V lookup: CDR1 SGHRS, CDR2 YFSETQ. Losses at the gene ends were 4 bases for V and 6 bases for J; bases not matched to a gene: 7. The CDR3 is 16 residues long. CDR3 sequence: CASSPRDRGFNSPLHF. The CDR3 DNA reads TGCGCCAGCAGCCCCCGGGACAGGGGTTTTAATTCACCCCTCCACTTT.

The genes are TRBV6-5 and TRBJ1-5, with 8 nucleotides matching TRBD1. The trim removed 0 bases at V and 2 bases at J, leaving 3 bases unmatched. CDR3 size: 16 residues. Germline values: CDR1 MNHEY, CDR2 SVGAGI. The CDR3 bases are TGTGCCAGCAGTTACTCGACAGGGGCCGGCAATCAGCCCCAGCATTTT. The encoded protein is CASSYSTGAGNQPQHF.

This clone was seen once. The chain recombines TRBV2 with TRBJ2-5, with 10 bases that match TRBD1. Germline assignment: CDR1 SNHLY and CDR2 FYNNEI. J gave up 4 bases and V 6 bases, and 8 bases lay outside the gene matches. This CDR3 region has 15 residues. In DNA form, the CDR3 reads TGTGCCAGCAGGACGACAGGGGGCGCAGGAGAGACCCAGTACTTC. Protein sequence: CASRTTGGAGETQYF.

The chain links TRBV21-1 to TRBJ2-7; the table's D call of TRBD1 was not tested on the DNA. TRBV21-1 is a pseudogene. The CDR3 is made up of 17 amino acids. CDR3: CASSKGDRGGSSYEQYF. CDR3 sequence (DNA): TGTGCCAGCAGCAAAGGGGACAGGGGAGGTTCCTCCTACGAGCAGTACTTC.

The rearrangement links TRBV6-2 or TRBV6-3 to TRBJ2-3; 11 bases line up with TRBD2. V lost 6 bases, J lost 5 bases, and 16 bases stayed unmatched. Germline values: CDR1 MNHEY, CDR2 SVGEGT. This CDR3 contains 18 residues. As DNA, the CDR3 is TGTGCCAGCAGCCCTCCCCCATTTAGCGGGAGGGCCGAAGATACGCAGTATTTT. This codes for CASSPPPFSGRAEDTQYF.

The chain links TRBV19 to TRBJ2-1, with D uncertain. There are 14 residues in the CDR3. Trimming removed 8 bases from V and 8 bases from J, with 19 bases in between. Germline V gives CDR1 LNHDA, CDR2 SQIVND (reference sequence). The CDR3 nucleotides are TGTGCCAGTGGCCTGAGAGGTCTTGAGGATGAGCAGTTCTTC. It encodes CASGLRGLEDEQFF.

The chain couples TRBV10-3 to TRBJ1-1, with TRBD1 matching 7 bases. V shed 6 bases and J 4 bases; nucleotides not matched to a gene: 5. Germline V gene data show CDR1 as ENHRY and CDR2 as SYGVKD. The CDR3 runs 13 residues. CDR3 region: CAIRGGFGTEAFF. CDR3 sequence (DNA): TGTGCCATCAGAGGGGGCTTTGGCACTGAAGCTTTCTTT.

This chain uses TRBV6-5 with TRBJ2-7; weak D call: TRBD2 (5 bases). Germline CDR1 is MNHEY and CDR2 is SVGAGI. Trimming took off 7 bases at V and 3 bases at J, with 19 bases between the two ends. The CDR3 consists of 15 residues. The CDR3 DNA reads as TGTGCCAGCACCTCTAGCCCCGGGGTCATCTACGAGCAGTACTTC. Translation: CASTSSPGVIYEQYF.

The rearrangement links TRBV5-8 to TRBJ2-3; a possible D gene is TRBD1 (5 bases). Trimming removed 0 bases at V and 2 bases at J, with 10 bases between. The CDR3 has 15 residues. Germline lookup yields CDR1 SGHTS and CDR2 YDEGEE. This chain's CDR3 is CASSLEGPNTDTQYF. CDR3 sequence (DNA): TGTGCCAGCAGCTTGGAGGGGCCAAACACAGATACGCAGTATTTT. The whole variable domain, filled in from reference TRBV5-8 and TRBJ2-3, reads EAGVTQSPTHLIKTRGQQATLRCSPISGHTSVYWYQQALGLGLQFLLWYDEGEERNRGNFPPRFSGRQFPNYSSELNVNALELEDSALYLCASSLEGPNTDTQYFGPGTRLTVL.

The chain is built from TRBV11-2 and TRBJ1-2; D unresolved. The CDR3 contains 14 residues. The V end was cut by 1 base, the J end by 2 bases, with 8 bases between. The germline CDR1 and CDR2 sequences are SGHAT and FQNNGV. The CDR3 sequence is CASSLGTRNYGYTF. In DNA form, the CDR3 reads TGTGCCAGCAGCTTAGGTACGAGAAACTATGGCTACACCTTC.

The chain recombines TRBV13 with TRBJ2-3; 8 positions agree with TRBD1. The CDR3 consists of 17 residues. Losses at the gene ends were 0 bases for V and 5 bases for J; bases not matched to a gene: 10. Looked up from germline, CDR1 is PRHDT and CDR2 is FYEKMQ (reference sequence). CDR3 DNA sequence: TGTGCCAGCAGCTTAGGCCAAGGACAGGGAGCGGGAGATACGCAGTATTTT. This encodes CASSLGQGQGAGDTQYF.

Here the CDR3 DNA reads TGTGCTAGTGGTTTGATAGCCGGGGAGCTGTTTTTT. Translation: CASGLIAGELFF. This rearrangement joins TRBV12-5 to TRBJ2-2, with unresolved D. The CDR3 runs to 12 residues. The ends were cut back, 2 bases at V and 6 bases at J, with 4 bases in the middle. Germline lookup yields CDR1 LGHNT and CDR2 FRNRAP. Using reference TRBV12-5 and TRBJ2-2 for the parts outside the CDR3, the full variable domain is DARVTQTPRHKVTEMGQEVTMRCQPILGHNTVFWYRQTMMQGLELLAYFRNRAPLDDSGMPKDRFSAEMPDATLATLKIQPSEPRDSAVYFCASGLIAGELFFGEGSRLTVL.

The chain employs TRBV7-2 and TRBJ2-7; 12 bases are shared with TRBD2. CDR1 is SGHTA, CDR2 FQGNSA, per germline. After removal of 5 bases from V and 4 bases from J, the junction contained 6 bases not matched to a gene. The CDR3 length is 15 residues. CDR3 in amino acids: CASSLRTSGTYEQYF. The DNA for the CDR3 is TGTGCCAGCAGCCTAAGGACTAGCGGGACATACGAGCAGTACTTC.

For the CDR3, the DNA is TGTGCCAGCAGCCGCGTTTACGAGCAGTACTTC. Its protein is CASSRVYEQYF. This rearrangement joins TRBV3-1 (or the pseudogene TRBV3-2) to TRBJ2-7; no definite D call. The CDR3 runs 11 residues. Per germline, CDR1 LGHDT and CDR2 YNNKEL (reference sequence). Trimming removed 4 bases from V and 4 bases from J, with 5 bases in between.

V usage is TRBV28 and J usage is TRBJ2-5; D is uncertain. This CDR3 region has 12 residues. In germline, CDR1 is MDHEN, CDR2 SYDVKM. V gave up 4 bases and J gave up 8 bases, with 11 bases separating them. CDR3 nucleotides: TGTGCCAGCAGTTCGGAGCCGGAAACCCAGTACTTC. It specifies CASSSEPETQYF.

J is TRBJ2-5 and V is TRBV5-4; no firm D call. The CDR3 sequence is 14 residues long. CDR1 SGHNT and CDR2 YYREEE come from the germline V gene (reference sequence). V lost 0 bases to trimming and J lost 1 base, with 7 bases between them. The CDR3 DNA sequence: TGTGCCAGCAGCTTGGACAGCCTCCAAGAGACCCAGTACTTC. Its translation is CASSLDSLQETQYF.

The J gene is TRBJ2-2, the V gene TRBV9, with D perhaps matching TRBD1 (5 bases). The germline CDR1 and CDR2 sequences are SGDLS and YYNGEE. The CDR3 length is 15 residues. Trimming left V 0 bases short and J 3 bases short, with 9 bases between. DNA of the CDR3: TGTGCCAGCAGCGTAGCAGGGCACGACACCGGGGAGCTGTTTTTT. It codes for CASSVAGHDTGELFF. The full variable domain, with the rest looked up from reference TRBV9 and TRBJ2-2, is DSGVTQTPKHLITATGQRVTLRCSPRSGDLSVYWYQQSLDQGLQFLIQYYNGEERAKGNILERFSAQQFPDLHSELNLSSLELGDSALYFCASSVAGHDTGELFFGEGSRLTVL.